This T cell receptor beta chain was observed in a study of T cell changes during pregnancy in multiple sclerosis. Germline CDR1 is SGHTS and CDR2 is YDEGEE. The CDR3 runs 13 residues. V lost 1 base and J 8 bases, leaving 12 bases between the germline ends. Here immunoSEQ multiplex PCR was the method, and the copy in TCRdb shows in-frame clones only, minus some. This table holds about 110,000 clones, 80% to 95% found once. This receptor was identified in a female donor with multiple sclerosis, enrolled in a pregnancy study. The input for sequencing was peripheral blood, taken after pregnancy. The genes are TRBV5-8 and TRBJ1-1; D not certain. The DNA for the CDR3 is TGTGCCAGCAGCTTGCTTCAGGCGGGCGAAGCTTTCTTT. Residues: CASSLLQAGEAFF.